The rows below give T cell receptor beta chains drawn from one sample of a study of beta chain features in type 1 diabetes. Repertoires were generated with immunoSEQ multiplex PCR, while TCRdb's copy carries only in-frame clones and drops some. The sample yields 80,000 to 90,000 clones, about 32% seen once. The sample consisted of stem cell memory CD4+ T cells from blood. The receptors here all came from a woman younger than 30 in good health. CDR3s include the opening cysteine and the closing phenylalanine or tryptophan. D genes are given only for firm matches. Only some rows state a clone size, as once, few, many or a class for expanded clones.

clone_size	j_call	v_call	d_call	cdr3_nt	cdr3_aa
few	TRBJ2-3	TRBV2	TRBD2	TGTGCCAGCAGTGAAGCTGCGGGAGGGCTCTTCACAGATACGCAGTATTTT	CASSEAAGGLFTDTQYF
NA	TRBJ2-2	TRBV9	TRBD2	TGTGCCAGCAGCGTGACTAGCGGATCGAAGGGGGAGCTGTTTTTT	CASSVTSGSKGELFF
NA	TRBJ2-2	TRBV5-1	NA	TGCGCCAGCAGCTTGAAGGGGTCGGACACCGGGGAGCTGTTTTTT	CASSLKGSDTGELFF
NA	TRBJ2-5	TRBV5-4	TRBD2	TGTGCCACCATCCGGCGGCTAGCGGGGAAAGAGACCCAGTACTTC	CATIRRLAGKETQYF
NA	TRBJ1-2	TRBV27	NA	TGTGCCAGCAGTTCGCGACTCCACGCTGGCTACACCTTC	CASSSRLHAGYTF
NA	TRBJ2-1	TRBV9	TRBD2	TGTGCCAGCGGAGCACTGCTAGCGGATAATGAGCAGTTCTTC	CASGALLADNEQFF
many	TRBJ2-4	TRBV30	NA	TGTGCCTGGAGTACTAGCAACATTCAGTACTTC	CAWSTSNIQYF
few	TRBJ1-1	TRBV6-5	TRBD1	TGTGCCAGCAGTTACCGCGGACAGGGTTTGAACACTGAAGCTTTCTTT	CASSYRGQGLNTEAFF
few	TRBJ2-1	TRBV9	NA	TGTGCCAGCAGCCAGGTAAGCGGCCCCCTCTACAATGAGCAGTTCTTC	CASSQVSGPLYNEQFF
NA	TRBJ2-7	TRBV19	TRBD1	TGTGCCAGTAGTACTACAGGGGGCTCCTACGAGCAGTACTTC	CASSTTGGSYEQYF